This T cell receptor (beta chain) stems from a study of T cells in Graves' hyperthyroidism and ophthalmopathy. The investigators amplified TCR beta CDR3 regions from RNA transcripts. Carried out on the TCR CDR3, a first-round RT-PCR used the HTBI primer set. TCRdb reanalysed the multiplex PCR reads using MiXCR and keeps one entry per CDR3 protein. Of roughly 400,000 distinct CDR3 sequences in the sample, 11% to 15% were seen once. Study-wide results and caveats: Ophthalmopathy got predicted by the model a median roughly six months before its onset.

Trimming took 0 bases from V and 6 from J, leaving 21 bases between them. Germline V gives CDR1 ENHRY, CDR2 SYGVKD. This CDR3 is built from 18 residues. This clonotype was detected ten times or more. The antigen remains unidentified. The chain couples TRBV10-3 to TRBJ2-1; D not resolved. Sequencing was performed on blood. This receptor was identified in a man between 45 and 60 years old with Graves' ophthalmopathy. The CDR3 reads CAISESNARRPTANEQFF. CDR3 DNA sequence: TGTGCCATCAGTGAGTCGAACGCGAGGAGACCGACGGCCAATGAGCAGTTCTTC.